Listed below are T cell receptor beta chains from one sample, sequenced in a study of cytomegalovirus exposure and HLA in healthy donors. Sequencing used immunoSEQ multiplex PCR; TCRdb keeps in-frame clones, though not all of them. The table has some 150,000 clones, 72% seen once. The sequencing sample was made of PBMCs. Source of these receptors: a human donor in good health. The CDR3 runs from the conserved cysteine through the conserved F or W.

J gene: TRBJ2-7
V gene: TRBV6-5
CDR3 protein: CASSPPGSSYEQYF

J gene: TRBJ2-7
V gene: TRBV7-3
CDR3 protein: CASSLTRRYEQYF

J gene: TRBJ1-5
V gene: TRBV27
CDR3 protein: CASSSSPGGAGQPQHF

J gene: TRBJ2-3
V gene: TRBV6-4
CDR3 protein: CASSDSGLATDTQYF

J gene: TRBJ1-2
V gene: TRBV7-2
CDR3 protein: CASSLSRQGNGYTF

J gene: TRBJ1-1
V gene: TRBV19
CDR3 protein: CASSHMPTVGTEAFF

J gene: TRBJ1-3
V gene: TRBV7-9
CDR3 protein: CSSSFQPTGLSTGNTIYF

J gene: TRBJ1-1
V gene: TRBV18
CDR3 protein: CASSPSGVWTEAFF

J gene: TRBJ2-5
V gene: TRBV6-1
CDR3 protein: CASSASGGRQETQYF

J gene: TRBJ2-7
V gene: TRBV11-2
CDR3 protein: CASSLDHITVHEQYF

J gene: TRBJ2-6
V gene: TRBV5-4
CDR3 protein: CASKTGANSGANVLTF

J gene: TRBJ1-2
V gene: TRBV19
CDR3 protein: CASNLGQGRYLYGYTF

J gene: TRBJ2-2
V gene: TRBV7-6
CDR3 protein: CASSLLSAGELFF

J gene: TRBJ1-6
V gene: TRBV7-8
CDR3 protein: CASSPVVGPRNSPLHF

J gene: TRBJ2-7
V gene: TRBV11-3
CDR3 protein: CASSKGQGYEQYF

J gene: TRBJ2-1
V gene: TRBV11-1
CDR3 protein: CASSGNRGTYNEQFF

J gene: TRBJ2-3
V gene: TRBV5-1
CDR3 protein: CASSLGGQRTDTQYF

J gene: TRBJ1-2
V gene: TRBV4-1
CDR3 protein: CASSQGREGSDYGYTF